This T cell receptor beta chain came from a study of long-term antiretroviral therapy in people with HIV (dated by TCRdb to 2021 to 2024). Concerning the study at large: The earliest samples were collected about a decade before the 2015 WHO recommendation for immediate ART, when ART was typically delayed until CD4 counts fell. Whether ART initiation and durable HIV suppression were associated with changes in peripheral blood TRB repertoire composition and diversity was tested in a retrospective serial study. From 25 to 30 adults with confirmed HIV infection, the cohort provided some 200 cryopreserved PBMC samples, gathered serially across a mean of around 6 years (range 1-12). Among the 30 or so participants with HIV, approximately 10 were female. No cross-contamination during QIAcube processing was seen in test extractions of a monoclonal T-cell line run alongside roughly 30 polyclonal samples. Study-wide conclusions, independent of this receptor: ART initiation was associated with a significant increase in TRB diversity, but diversity stayed significantly below transplant donor controls even after long-term ART. Compared with controls, HIV repertoires had narrower CDR3 length ranges, and the network structure pointed to an antigen-experienced repertoire that shifted only slightly toward naive after ART. Inferences about post-ART repertoire changes were limited because no data were available on ART adherence, viral resistance or therapy changes. Expanded TRB clones identified before ART initiation dominated the repertoire at all time points, although this dominance fluctuated and declined in many PLHIV after ART. The samples were dated from the mid-2000s to the late 2010s, and the ART regimens that were used may be less effective than current ART regimens. Because pre-ART samples had limited cell numbers, unsorted PBMC were profiled rather than sorted CD4+ and CD8+ T cells. Limited PBMC availability meant only the TCR beta chain was sequenced, without alpha chain pairing.

Sequences SGHRS (CDR1) and YFSETQ (CDR2) are obtained from the germline V gene. V lost 0 bases and J lost 2 bases; the stretch between them is 6 bases long. Taken from cysteine to phenylalanine, the CDR3 has 13 residues. The kept DNA is CDR3 alone, 39 bases in frame from the first base. This clone showed up just once. No antigen is known for it. No much larger clonotype is one base removed from it; base qualities were not supplied. The immunoSEQ hsTCRB v3.0 assay was used at survey level resolution to sequence the TRB variable region. TRB sequencing targeted a depth of roughly 40,000-55,000 T-cell genomes per sample. An Illumina MiSeq with a v3 150-cycle kit was used to sequence the pooled TRB libraries. In the authors' own workflow: Repertoire analysis was performed in R inside a reproducible Nextflow workflow that covered QC, data transformation and analysis. Custom analyses were implemented in LymphoSeq2, an R package for AIRR-Seq data exploration. Four samples that yielded fewer than 5000 total TRB sequences were excluded, so that approximately 170 HIV repertoires were analyzed. Of the roughly 180 retained HIV repertoires, roughly 61 were collected before and under 150 after ART initiation. Repertoires were downsampled to 5000 TRB nucleotide sequences, with summary statistics averaged over 100 downsampling iterations. TRB sequences were retained for analysis only if CDR3 regions of at least seven amino acids were present. Diversity was measured with a Shannon entropy-derived clonality score and the Gini coefficient. Repertoire networks linked the top 5000 CDR3 amino acid sequences whenever two sequences differed by an edit distance of one. Antigen specificity groups and MHC restriction were predicted for TRB CDR3 amino acid sequences with GLIPH2. To flag known CMV, EBV, HIV or tissue antigen associations, CDR3 amino acid sequences were matched against VDJdb and McPAS-TCR. Pre-ART, post-ART and control groups were compared with Wilcoxon signed-rank tests and Holm-Bonferroni correction. TCRdb obtained this table from immuneACCESS and retained in-frame rearrangements with V and J assigned. These tables miss some clones; where compared with another copy, unresolved V genes account for less than half of the shortfall, and the remainder is unexplained. V and J calls and clone size come straight from that table; D and trimming were deduced from the DNA. Here the sample has approximately 30,000 clones; roughly 89% occur a single time. 5.5% to 7% of the sample belongs to the ten largest clones.

To be included, a participant needed at least one PBMC sample from before ART initiation plus at least two post-ART samples. Every participant with HIV received treatment in the United States of America. Before DNA extraction, cryopreserved samples containing 1-10 million PBMC were thawed and washed. At the time of the earliest PBMC sample, participants with HIV were aged between about 20 and 54 years. PBMC samples from each participant spanned 1-4 timepoints before ART initiation and 2-8 timepoints after ART initiation, with a median of 7 samples. Serial HIV viral load, CD4+ T-cell count, ART history and demographic data were obtained for every participant. Using a Qiagen kit on a QIAcube, genomic DNA was extracted from unsorted PBMC, with samples processed in batches of 12.

The source material was unsorted PBMCs, sampled 0.4 years after starting antiretroviral therapy. The sequence was collected from a man aged 18 to 35 with HIV. The chain uses TRBV5-1 and TRBJ2-7, with a weak D call of TRBD1 (5 bases match). This receptor has the CDR3 CASSLETAYEQYF. The nucleotide sequence reads as follows: TGCGCCAGCAGCTTGGAGACAGCCTACGAGCAGTACTTC.